This TCR beta chain was identified in a study of cytomegalovirus exposure and HLA in healthy donors. Overall study: The study's early data release held about 85 million unique TCRs from HLA-typed donors.

Points on this clone: Its target is not known.

Germline-derived CDR1 and CDR2 are MNHEY and SMNVEV (reference sequence). J lost 3 bases, V lost 2 bases, and 2 bases had no gene match. CDR3 size: 14 residues. Study-level points and caveats: A previous analysis found most TCR beta V segments productive roughly 90% or roughly 30% of the time. The study found most TCR sequences rare, yet found some public TCRs in many donors.

Researchers ran the PCR with 60 Vbeta and 13 Jbeta primers. TCRdb's table, derived via immunoSEQ multiplex PCR, lists solely in-frame clones and lacks some. The repertoire holds some 130,000 clones, with approximately 80% as singletons. The specimen was PBMCs. The sequence derives from a man aged 30 to 45 in good health and CMV-seronegative. This chain connects TRBV27 to TRBJ2-5; 8 nucleotides align to TRBD1. CDR3 in amino acids: CASSLRTGKETQYF. In DNA form, the CDR3 reads TGTGCCAGCAGTTTAAGGACAGGGAAAGAGACCCAGTACTTC.